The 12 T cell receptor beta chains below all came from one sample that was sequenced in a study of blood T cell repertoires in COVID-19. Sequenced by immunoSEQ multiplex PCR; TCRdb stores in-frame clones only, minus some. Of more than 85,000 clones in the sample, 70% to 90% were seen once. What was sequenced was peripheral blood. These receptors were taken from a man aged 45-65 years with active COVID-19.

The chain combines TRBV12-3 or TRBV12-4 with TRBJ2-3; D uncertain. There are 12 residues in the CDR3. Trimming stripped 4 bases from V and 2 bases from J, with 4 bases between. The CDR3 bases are TGTGCCAGCAGTTCCCACACAGATACGCAGTATTTT. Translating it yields CASSSHTDTQYF.

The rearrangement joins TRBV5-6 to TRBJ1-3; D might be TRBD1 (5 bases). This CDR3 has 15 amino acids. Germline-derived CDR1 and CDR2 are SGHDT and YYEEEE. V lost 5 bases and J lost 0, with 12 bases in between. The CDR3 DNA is TGTGCCAGCAGTCTAGGGACTTACTCTGGAAACACCATATATTTT. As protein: CASSLGTYSGNTIYF.

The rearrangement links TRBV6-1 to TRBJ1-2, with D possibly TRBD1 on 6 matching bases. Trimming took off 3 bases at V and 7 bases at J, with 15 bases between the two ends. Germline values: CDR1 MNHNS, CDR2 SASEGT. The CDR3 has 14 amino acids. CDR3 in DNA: TGTGCCAGCAGTGAGGACAGTTCCCAGTTTGGCTACACCTTC. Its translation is CASSEDSSQFGYTF.

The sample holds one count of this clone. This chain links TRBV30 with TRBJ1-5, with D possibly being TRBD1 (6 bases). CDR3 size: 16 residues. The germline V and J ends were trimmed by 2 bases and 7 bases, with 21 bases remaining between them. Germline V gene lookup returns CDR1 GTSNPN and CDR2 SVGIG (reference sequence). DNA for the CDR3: TGTGCCTGGAGTCGGGGGGGCGCAATCTTGGGCCAGCCCCAGCATTTT. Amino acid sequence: CAWSRGGAILGQPQHF.

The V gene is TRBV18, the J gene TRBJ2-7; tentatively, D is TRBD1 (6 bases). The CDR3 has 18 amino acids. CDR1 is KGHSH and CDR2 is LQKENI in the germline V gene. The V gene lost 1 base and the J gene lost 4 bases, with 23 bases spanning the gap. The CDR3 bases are TGTGCCAGCTCACCACAAGGTTCAACCGGGACATACGCTTACGAGCAGTACTTC. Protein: CASSPQGSTGTYAYEQYF.

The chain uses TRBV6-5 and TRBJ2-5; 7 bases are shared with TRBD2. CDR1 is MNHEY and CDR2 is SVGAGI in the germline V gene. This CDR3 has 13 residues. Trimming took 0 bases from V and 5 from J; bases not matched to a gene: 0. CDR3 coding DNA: TGTGCCAGCAGTTACTCCGGGGGGGAGACCCAGTACTTC. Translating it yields CASSYSGGETQYF.

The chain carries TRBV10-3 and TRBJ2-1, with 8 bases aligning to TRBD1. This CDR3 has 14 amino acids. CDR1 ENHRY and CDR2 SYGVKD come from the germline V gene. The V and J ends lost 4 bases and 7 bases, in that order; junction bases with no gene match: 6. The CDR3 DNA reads TGTGCCATCAGTGTCCAGGGGGCGGAAAATGAGCAGTTCTTC. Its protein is CAISVQGAENEQFF.

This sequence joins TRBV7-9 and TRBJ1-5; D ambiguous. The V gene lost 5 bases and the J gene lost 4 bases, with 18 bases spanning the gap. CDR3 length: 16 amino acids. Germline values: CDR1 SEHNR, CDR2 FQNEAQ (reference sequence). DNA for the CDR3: TGTGCCAGCAGCGAGTCCTTAGCAGACCTTAATCAGCCCCAGCATTTT. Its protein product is CASSESLADLNQPQHF.

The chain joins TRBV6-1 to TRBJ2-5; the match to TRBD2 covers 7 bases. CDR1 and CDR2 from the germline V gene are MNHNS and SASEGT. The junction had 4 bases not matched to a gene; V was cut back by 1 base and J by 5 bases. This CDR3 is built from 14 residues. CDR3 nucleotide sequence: TGTGCCAGCAGTGAAGTTCCCGGGGGGGAGACCCAGTACTTC. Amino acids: CASSEVPGGETQYF.

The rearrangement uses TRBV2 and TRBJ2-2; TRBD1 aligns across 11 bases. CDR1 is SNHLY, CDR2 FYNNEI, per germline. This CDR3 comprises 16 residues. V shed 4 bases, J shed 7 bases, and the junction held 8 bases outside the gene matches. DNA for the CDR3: TGTGCCAGCAGTGCGACAGGACAGGGGGCAGGCGGGGAGCTGTTTTTT. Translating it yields CASSATGQGAGGELFF.

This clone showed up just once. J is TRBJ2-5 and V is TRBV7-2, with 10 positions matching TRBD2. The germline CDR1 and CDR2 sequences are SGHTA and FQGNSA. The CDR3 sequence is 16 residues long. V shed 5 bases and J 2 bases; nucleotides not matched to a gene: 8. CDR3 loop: CASSLSGGPGQETQYF. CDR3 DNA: TGTGCCAGCAGCCTTAGCGGGGGGCCTGGACAAGAGACCCAGTACTTC. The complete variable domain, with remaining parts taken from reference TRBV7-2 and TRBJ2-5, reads GAGVSQSPSNKVTEKGKDVELRCDPISGHTALYWYRQSLGQGLEFLIYFQGNSAPDKSGLPSDRFSAERTGGSVSTLTIQRTQQEDSAVYLCASSLSGGPGQETQYFGPGTRLLVL.

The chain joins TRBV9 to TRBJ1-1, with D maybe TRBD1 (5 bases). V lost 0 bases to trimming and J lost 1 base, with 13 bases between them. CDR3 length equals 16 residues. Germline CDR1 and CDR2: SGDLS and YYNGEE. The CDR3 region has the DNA TGTGCCAGCAGCGTAGGGGCAGGGCAAGGGAACACTGAAGCTTTCTTT. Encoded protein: CASSVGAGQGNTEAFF.